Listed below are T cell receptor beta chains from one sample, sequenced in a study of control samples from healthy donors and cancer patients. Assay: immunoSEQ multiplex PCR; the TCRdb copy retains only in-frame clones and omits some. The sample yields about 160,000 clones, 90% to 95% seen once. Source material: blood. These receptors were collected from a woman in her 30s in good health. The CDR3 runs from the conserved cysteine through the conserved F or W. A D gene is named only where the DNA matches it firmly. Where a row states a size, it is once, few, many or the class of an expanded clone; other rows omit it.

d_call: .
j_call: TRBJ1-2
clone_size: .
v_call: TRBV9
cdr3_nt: TGTGCCAGCAGCCCATCAACAGGGTTAAATGGCTACACCTTC
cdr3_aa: CASSPSTGLNGYTF

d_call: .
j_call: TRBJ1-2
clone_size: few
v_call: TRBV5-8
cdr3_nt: TGTGCCAGCAGCTTTGGCCTCCTCGGGGGCTCTGGCTACACCTTC
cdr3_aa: CASSFGLLGGSGYTF

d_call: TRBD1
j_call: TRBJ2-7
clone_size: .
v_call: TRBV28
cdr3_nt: TGTGCCAGCAGTTTCATACAGGGGTTGGGCTCTTACGAGCAGTACTTC
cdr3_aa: CASSFIQGLGSYEQYF

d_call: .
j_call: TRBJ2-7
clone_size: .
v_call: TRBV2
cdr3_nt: TGTGCCAGCAGTGAAAATGCGGGGCAGTACTTC
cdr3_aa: CASSENAGQYF

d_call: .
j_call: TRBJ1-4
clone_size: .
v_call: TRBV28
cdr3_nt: TGTGCCAGCCAGGACCGATCAACTAATGAAAAACTGTTTTTT
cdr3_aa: CASQDRSTNEKLFF

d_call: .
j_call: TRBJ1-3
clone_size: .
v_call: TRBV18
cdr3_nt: TGTGCCAGCTCACCACAGCAGGGGACCTCTGGAAACACCATATATTTT
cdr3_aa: CASSPQQGTSGNTIYF

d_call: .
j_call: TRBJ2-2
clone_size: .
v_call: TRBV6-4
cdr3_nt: TGTGCCAGCAGTGACTATAAAACGGGGAACACCGGGGAGCTGTTTTTT
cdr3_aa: CASSDYKTGNTGELFF

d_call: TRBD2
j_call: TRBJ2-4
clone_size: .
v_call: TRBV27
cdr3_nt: TGTGCCAGCAGTTTCGGGGGGGGATTACCCAAAAACATTCAGTACTTC
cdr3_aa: CASSFGGGLPKNIQYF

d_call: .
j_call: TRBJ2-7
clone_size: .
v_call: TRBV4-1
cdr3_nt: TGCGCCAGCAGCCAAGAGCGGCAGAGCTCCTACGAGCAGTACTTC
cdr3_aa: CASSQERQSSYEQYF

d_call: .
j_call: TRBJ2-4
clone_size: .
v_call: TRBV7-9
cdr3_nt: TGTGCCAGCAGCTTAGCGGTAGCAGGGAGAAACAAAAACATTCAGTACTTC
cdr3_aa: CASSLAVAGRNKNIQYF

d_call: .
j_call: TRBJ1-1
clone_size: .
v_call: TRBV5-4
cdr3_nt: TGTGCCAGCAGCCCGACGGGGGCGAACACTGAAGCTTTCTTT
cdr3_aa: CASSPTGANTEAFF

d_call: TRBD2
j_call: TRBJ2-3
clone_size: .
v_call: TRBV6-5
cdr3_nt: TGTGCCAGCAGGCAACTAGCGGGAGGCACAGATACGCAGTATTTT
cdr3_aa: CASRQLAGGTDTQYF

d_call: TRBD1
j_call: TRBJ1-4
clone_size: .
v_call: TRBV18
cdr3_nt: TGTGCCAGCTCGGCCGGGACAGGGTATGAAAAACTGTTTTTT
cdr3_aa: CASSAGTGYEKLFF

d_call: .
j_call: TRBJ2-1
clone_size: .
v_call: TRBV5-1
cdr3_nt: TGCGCCAGCAGCAGCTCGGGAGCTGACGGAACTGAGCAGTTCTTC
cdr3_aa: CASSSSGADGTEQFF

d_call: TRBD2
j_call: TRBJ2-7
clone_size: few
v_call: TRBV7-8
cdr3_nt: TGTGCCAGCAGCTTAGGTAGACCCGGGACTAGCGGAGCCCCTGGGGGCGAGCAGTACTTC
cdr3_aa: CASSLGRPGTSGAPGGEQYF

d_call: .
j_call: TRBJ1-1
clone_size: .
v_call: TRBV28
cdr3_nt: TGTGCCAGCAGTCCCATACAGGGATGGACTGAAGCTTTCTTT
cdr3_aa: CASSPIQGWTEAFF

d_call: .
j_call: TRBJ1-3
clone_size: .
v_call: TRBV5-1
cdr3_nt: TGCGCCAGCAGCTCAGGGGTGGGCAGACTCTCTGGAAACACCATATATTTT
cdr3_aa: CASSSGVGRLSGNTIYF

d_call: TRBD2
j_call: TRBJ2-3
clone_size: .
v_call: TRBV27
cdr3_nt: TGTGCCAGCAGTTTAGGGGCTAGCGGGAATCAAGATACGCAGTATTTT
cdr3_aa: CASSLGASGNQDTQYF

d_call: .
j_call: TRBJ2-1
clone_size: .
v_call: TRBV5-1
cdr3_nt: TGCGCCAGCAGCTTGGCGGCGCCTAATGAGCAGTTCTTC
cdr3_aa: CASSLAAPNEQFF

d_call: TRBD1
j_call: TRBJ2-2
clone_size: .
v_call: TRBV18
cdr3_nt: TGTGCCAGCTCGCCCGGGCACAGGGGGAACACCGGGGAGCTGTTTTTT
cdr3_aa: CASSPGHRGNTGELFF

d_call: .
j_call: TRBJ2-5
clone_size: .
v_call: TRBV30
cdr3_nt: TGTGCCTGGAGCGCCGAGGGGTGGGGGGCAGAGACCCAGTACTTC
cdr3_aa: CAWSAEGWGAETQYF